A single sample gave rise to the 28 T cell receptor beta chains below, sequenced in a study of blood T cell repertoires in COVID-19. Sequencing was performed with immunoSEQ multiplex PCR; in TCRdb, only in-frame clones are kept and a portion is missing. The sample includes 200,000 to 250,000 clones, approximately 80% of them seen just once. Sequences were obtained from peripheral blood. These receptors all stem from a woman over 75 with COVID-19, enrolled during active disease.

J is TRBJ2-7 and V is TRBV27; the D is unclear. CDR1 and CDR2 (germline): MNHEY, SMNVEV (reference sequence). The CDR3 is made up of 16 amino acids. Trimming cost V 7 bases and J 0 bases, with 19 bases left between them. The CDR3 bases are TGTGCCAGCAAACCACGCCATACAAGAGGCTCCTACGAGCAGTACTTC. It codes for CASKPRHTRGSYEQYF.

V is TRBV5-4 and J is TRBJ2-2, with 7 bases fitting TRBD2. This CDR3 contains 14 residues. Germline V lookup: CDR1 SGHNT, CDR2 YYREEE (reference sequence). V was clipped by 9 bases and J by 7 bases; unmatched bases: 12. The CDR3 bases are TGTGCCACCGCGTGGGCGGGAGTGGGCGGGGAGCTGTTTTTT. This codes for CATAWAGVGGELFF.

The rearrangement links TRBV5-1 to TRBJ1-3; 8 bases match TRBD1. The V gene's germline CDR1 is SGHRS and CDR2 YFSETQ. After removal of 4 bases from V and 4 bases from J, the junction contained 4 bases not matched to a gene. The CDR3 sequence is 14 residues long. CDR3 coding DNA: TGCGCCAGCAGCGAAGGACAGGGAGGAAACACCATATATTTT. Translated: CASSEGQGGNTIYF.

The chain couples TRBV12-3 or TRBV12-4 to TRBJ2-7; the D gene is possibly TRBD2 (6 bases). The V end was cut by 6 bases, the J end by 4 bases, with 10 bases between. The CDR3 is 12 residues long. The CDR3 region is CASRRGWYEQYF. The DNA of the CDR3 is TGTGCCAGCAGGCGGGGCTGGTACGAGCAGTACTTC.

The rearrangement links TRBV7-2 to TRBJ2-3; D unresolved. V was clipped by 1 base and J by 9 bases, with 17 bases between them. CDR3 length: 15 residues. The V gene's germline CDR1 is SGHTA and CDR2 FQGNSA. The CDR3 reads CASSLGGSTRRTQYF. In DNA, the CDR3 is TGTGCCAGCAGCTTAGGCGGCAGCACCCGGCGCACGCAGTATTTT.

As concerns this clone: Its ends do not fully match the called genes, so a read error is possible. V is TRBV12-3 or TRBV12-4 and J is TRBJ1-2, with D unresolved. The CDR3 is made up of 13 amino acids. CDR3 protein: CASSLRQDYGYTF. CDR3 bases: TGCGCCAGCAGTTTAAGGCAGGACTATGGCTACACCTTC.

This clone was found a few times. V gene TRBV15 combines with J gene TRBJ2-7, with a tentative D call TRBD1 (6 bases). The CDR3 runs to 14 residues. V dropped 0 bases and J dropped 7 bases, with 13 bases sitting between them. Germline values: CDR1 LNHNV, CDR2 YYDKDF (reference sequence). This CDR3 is CATSRDRGTREQYF. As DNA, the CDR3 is TGTGCCACCAGCAGAGATAGAGGGACACGGGAGCAGTACTTC.

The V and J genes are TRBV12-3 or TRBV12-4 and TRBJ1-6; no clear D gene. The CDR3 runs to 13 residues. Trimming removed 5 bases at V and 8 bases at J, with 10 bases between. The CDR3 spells CASSLLEDSPLHF. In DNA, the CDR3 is TGTGCCAGCAGTCTCTTAGAAGATTCACCCCTCCACTTT.

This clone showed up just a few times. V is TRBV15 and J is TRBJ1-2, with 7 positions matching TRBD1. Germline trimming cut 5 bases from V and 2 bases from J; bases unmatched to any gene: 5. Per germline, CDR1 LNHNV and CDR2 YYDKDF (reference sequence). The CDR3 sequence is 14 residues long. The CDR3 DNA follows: TGTGCCACCAGCGGTCAGACAGGGAACTATGGCTACACCTTC. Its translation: CATSGQTGNYGYTF.

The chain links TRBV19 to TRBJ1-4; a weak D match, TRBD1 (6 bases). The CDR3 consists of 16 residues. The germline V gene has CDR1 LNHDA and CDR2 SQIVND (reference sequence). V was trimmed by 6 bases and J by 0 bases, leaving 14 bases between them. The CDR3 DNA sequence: TGTGCCAGTAGACCCTCGACAGGCCCAACTAATGAAAAACTGTTTTTT. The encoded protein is CASRPSTGPTNEKLFF.

This CDR3 reads CASSSGQGIQPQHF. The CDR3, as DNA: TGTGCCAGCAGTTCGGGACAGGGGATTCAGCCCCAGCATTTT. The chain uses TRBV28 and TRBJ1-5, with 10 bases that match TRBD1. This CDR3 contains 14 residues. V was clipped by 4 bases and J by 6 bases; unmatched bases: 3. Per germline, CDR1 MDHEN and CDR2 SYDVKM.

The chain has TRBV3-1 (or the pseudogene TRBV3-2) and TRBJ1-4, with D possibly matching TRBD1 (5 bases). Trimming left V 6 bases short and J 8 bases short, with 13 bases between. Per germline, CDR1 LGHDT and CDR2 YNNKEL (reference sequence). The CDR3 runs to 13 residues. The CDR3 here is CASRSDSREKLFF. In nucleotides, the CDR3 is TGTGCCAGCAGGAGCGACAGTCGGGAAAAACTGTTTTTT.

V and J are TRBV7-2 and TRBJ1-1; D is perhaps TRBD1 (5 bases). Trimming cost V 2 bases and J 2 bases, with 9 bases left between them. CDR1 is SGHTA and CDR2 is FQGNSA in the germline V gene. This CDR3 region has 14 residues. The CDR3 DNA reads TGTGCCAGCAGCTTATTCCAGGGAAACACTGAAGCTTTCTTT. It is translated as CASSLFQGNTEAFF.

CDR3 in DNA: TGTGCCAGCAGCGTGGCCTGGGACAGCTTGGCCTATGGCTACACCTTC. It is translated as CASSVAWDSLAYGYTF. The rearrangement joins TRBV9 to TRBJ1-2; 7 bases match TRBD1. The V gene end was trimmed by 2 bases and the J gene end by 4 bases; junction bases not matched to a gene: 11. This CDR3 comprises 16 residues. CDR1 and CDR2 from the germline V gene are SGDLS and YYNGEE.

CDR3 amino acids: CATARTGDLYEQYF. CDR3 nucleotides: TGTGCCACCGCGCGGACAGGGGATCTCTACGAGCAGTACTTC. This chain joins TRBV19 and TRBJ2-7, with 9 bases lining up with TRBD1. The CDR3 has 14 residues. Germline V gives CDR1 LNHDA, CDR2 SQIVND (reference sequence). Germline trimming cut 10 bases from V and 3 bases from J; bases unmatched to any gene: 10.

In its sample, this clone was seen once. The CDR3 DNA follows: TGTGCCAGCAGCTTAGGGCAGGCCTGGGAGACCCAGTACTTC. Its protein is CASSLGQAWETQYF. The chain recombines TRBV11-2 with TRBJ2-5; D uncertain. The V gene lost 1 base and the J gene lost 5 bases, with 11 bases spanning the gap. Germline V gene lookup returns CDR1 SGHAT and CDR2 FQNNGV. The CDR3 has 14 amino acids.

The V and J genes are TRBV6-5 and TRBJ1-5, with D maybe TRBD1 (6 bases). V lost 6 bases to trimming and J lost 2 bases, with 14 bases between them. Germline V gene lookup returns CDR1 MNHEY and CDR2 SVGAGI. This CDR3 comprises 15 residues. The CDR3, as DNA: TGTGCCAGCAGCCTAGGGGGGGGAGGCAATCAGCCCCAGCATTTT. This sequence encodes CASSLGGGGNQPQHF.

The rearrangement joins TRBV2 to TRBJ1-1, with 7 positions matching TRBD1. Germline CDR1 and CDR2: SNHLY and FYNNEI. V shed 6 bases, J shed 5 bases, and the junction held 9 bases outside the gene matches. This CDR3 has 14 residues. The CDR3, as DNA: TGTGCCAGCAGGGGAAGGGGGCGGGATACTGAAGCTTTCTTT. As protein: CASRGRGRDTEAFF.

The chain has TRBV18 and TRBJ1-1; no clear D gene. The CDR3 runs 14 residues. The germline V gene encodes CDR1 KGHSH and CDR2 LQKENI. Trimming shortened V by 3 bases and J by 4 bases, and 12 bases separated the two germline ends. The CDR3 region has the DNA TGTGCCAGCTCACCTTCTAAGAGCGTCACTGAAGCTTTCTTT. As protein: CASSPSKSVTEAFF.

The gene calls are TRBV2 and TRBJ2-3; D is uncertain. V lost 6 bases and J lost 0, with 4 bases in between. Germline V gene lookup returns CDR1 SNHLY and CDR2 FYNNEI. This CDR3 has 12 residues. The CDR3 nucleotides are TGTGCCAGCAGGACTAGCACAGATACGCAGTATTTT. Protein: CASRTSTDTQYF.

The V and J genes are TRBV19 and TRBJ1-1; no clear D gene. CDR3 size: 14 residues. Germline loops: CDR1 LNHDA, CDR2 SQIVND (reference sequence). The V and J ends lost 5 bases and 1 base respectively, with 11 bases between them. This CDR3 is CASSEGSGNTEAFF. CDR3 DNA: TGTGCCAGTAGTGAAGGCAGCGGGAACACTGAAGCTTTCTTT.

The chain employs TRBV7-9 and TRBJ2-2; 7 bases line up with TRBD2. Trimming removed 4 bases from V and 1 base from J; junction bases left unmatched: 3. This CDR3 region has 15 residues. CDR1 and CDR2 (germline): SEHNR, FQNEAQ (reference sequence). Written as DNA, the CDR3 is TGTGCCAGCAGCTCCCAGCGGGGGAACACCGGGGAGCTGTTTTTT. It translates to CASSSQRGNTGELFF. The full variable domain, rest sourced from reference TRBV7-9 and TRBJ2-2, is DTGVSQNPRHKITKRGQNVTFRCDPISEHNRLYWYRQTLGQGPEFLTYFQNEAQLEKSRLLSDRFSAERPKGSFSTLEIQRTEQGDSAMYLCASSSQRGNTGELFFGEGSRLTVL.

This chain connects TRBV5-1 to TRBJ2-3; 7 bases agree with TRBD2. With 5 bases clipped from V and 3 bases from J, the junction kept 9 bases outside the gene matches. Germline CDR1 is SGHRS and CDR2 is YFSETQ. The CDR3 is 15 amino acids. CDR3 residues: CASSHSGGWTDTQYF. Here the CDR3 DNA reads TGCGCCAGCAGTCATTCGGGAGGTTGGACAGATACGCAGTATTTT.

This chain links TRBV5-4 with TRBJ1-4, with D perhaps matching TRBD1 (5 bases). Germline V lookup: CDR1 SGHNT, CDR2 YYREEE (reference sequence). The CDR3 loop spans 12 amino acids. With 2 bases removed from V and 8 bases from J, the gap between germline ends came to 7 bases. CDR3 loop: CASSFQGEKLFF. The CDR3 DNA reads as TGTGCCAGCAGCTTTCAGGGCGAAAAACTGTTTTTT.

In nucleotides, the CDR3 is TGTGCCAGCAGTCTGCTCCCCTCCGCAGGGAATATGGGCTACACCTTC. It codes for CASSLLPSAGNMGYTF. This rearrangement joins TRBV28 to TRBJ1-2; tentative D call: TRBD1 (5 bases). Germline CDR1 reads MDHEN; CDR2 reads SYDVKM. This CDR3 has 16 amino acids. V shed 5 bases and J shed 8 bases, with 24 bases lying between them.

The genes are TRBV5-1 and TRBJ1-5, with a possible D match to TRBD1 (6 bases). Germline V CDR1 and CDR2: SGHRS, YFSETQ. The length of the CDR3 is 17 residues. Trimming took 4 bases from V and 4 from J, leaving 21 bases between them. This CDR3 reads CASSPGGLGIENQPQHF. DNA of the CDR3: TGCGCCAGCAGCCCCGGGGGGCTGGGGATAGAAAATCAGCCCCAGCATTTT.

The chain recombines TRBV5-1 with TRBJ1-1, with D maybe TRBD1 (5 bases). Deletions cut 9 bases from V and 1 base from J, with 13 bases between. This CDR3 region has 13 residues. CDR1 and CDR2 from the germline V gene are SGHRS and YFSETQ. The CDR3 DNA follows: TGCGCCATCCGTGATCAGGGGAACACTGAAGCTTTCTTT. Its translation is CAIRDQGNTEAFF. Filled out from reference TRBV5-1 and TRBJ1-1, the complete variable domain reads KAGVTQTPRYLIKTRGQQVTLSCSPISGHRSVSWYQQTPGQGLQFLFEYFSETQRNKGNFPGRFSGRQFSNSRSEMNVSTLELGDSALYLCAIRDQGNTEAFFGQGTRLTVV.

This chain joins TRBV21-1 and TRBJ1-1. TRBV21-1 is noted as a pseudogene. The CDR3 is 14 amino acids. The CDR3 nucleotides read TGTGCCAGCACCCCGGGCCTCGGGGACACTGAAGCTTTCTTT. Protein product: CASTPGLGDTEAFF.